The 10 T cell receptor beta chains below were found in one sample sequenced in a study of Graves' ophthalmopathy and Graves' hyperthyroidism. Investigators amplified TCR beta CDR3 regions from RNA transcripts. HTBI primers were used in a first-round RT-PCR, which preceded a second-round multiplex PCR. Using its own MiXCR run on the multiplex PCR reads, TCRdb lists one record per CDR3 protein. The table lists roughly 600,000 distinct CDR3 sequences, about 35% of them singletons. Specimen: peripheral blood or thyroid tissue (not recorded which). The receptors derive from an adult man with Graves' hyperthyroidism.

The genes are TRBV20-1 and TRBJ2-2; 12 positions agree with TRBD1. V trimming: 6 bases; J trimming: 4 bases; junction bases outside the gene matches: 12. Germline CDR1 and CDR2: DFQATT and SNEGSKA (reference sequence). The CDR3 is 17 amino acids. The CDR3 reads CSADGTGGFSGTGELFF. Written as DNA, the CDR3 is TGCAGTGCAGATGGGACAGGGGGCTTTAGTGGCACCGGGGAGCTGTTTTTT.

Note on this clonotype: A junction boundary mismatches the germline segment, possibly from a read error. The chain uses TRBV4-2 and TRBJ1-5; the D is unclear. The CDR3 is made up of 15 amino acids. From germline, CDR1 is LGHNA and CDR2 YNFKEQ. CDR3 loop: CASSQAQDSSQPQHF. The CDR3 DNA reads as TGTGCCAGCAGCCAAGCCCAGGATAGCAGTCAGCCCCAGCATTTT.

The chain recombines TRBV20-1 with TRBJ2-2; 11 bases fit TRBD2. The CDR3 is 17 amino acids. The germline V gene has CDR1 DFQATT and CDR2 SNEGSKA (reference sequence). The ends lost 3 bases at V and 4 bases at J; junction bases unmatched: 10. The DNA for the CDR3 is TGCAGTGCTAGTTCTACTAGCGGGAGTTCACGCACCGGGGAGCTGTTTTTT. Translating gives CSASSTSGSSRTGELFF.

To note about this clonotype: This is likely a read error, given that the CDR3 carries no conserved phenylalanine or tryptophan at its end. V is TRBV7-2 and J is TRBJ1-1; 9 bases line up with TRBD1. V trimming: 1 base; J trimming: 4 bases; junction bases outside the gene matches: 1. Per germline, CDR1 SGHTA and CDR2 FQGNSA. The CDR3 extends over 14 amino acids. The CDR3 bases are TGTGCCAGCAGCTTAGGGACAGGGGTCACTGAAGCTTTCTCT. This gives the protein CASSLGTGVTEAFS.

This clonotype was seen at least ten times. V gene TRBV5-6 combines with J gene TRBJ2-7; a weak D match, TRBD2 (6 bases). Germline V gene data show CDR1 as SGHDT and CDR2 as YYEEEE. V was trimmed by 5 bases and J by 6 bases, leaving 15 bases between them. This CDR3 is built from 13 residues. CDR3 residues: CASSRDSLSEQYF. CDR3 sequence (DNA): TGTGCCAGCAGTCGGGACTCCCTGAGCGAGCAGTACTTC.

J is TRBJ2-1 and V is TRBV7-8; 9 bases agree with TRBD1. V lost 7 bases and J lost 4; bases outside the gene matches: 11. From germline, CDR1 is SGHVS and CDR2 FQNEAQ. The CDR3 length is 16 residues. The CDR3: CASIFGAGQGYNEQFF. In DNA, the CDR3 is TGTGCCAGCATCTTCGGGGCGGGACAGGGATACAATGAGCAGTTCTTC. The full variable domain, in which reference TRBV7-8 and TRBJ2-1 provide the parts outside the CDR3, is GAGVSQSPRYKVAKRGQDVALRCDPISGHVSLFWYQQALGQGPEFLTYFQNEAQLDKSGLPSDRFFAERPEGSVSTLKIQRTQQEDSAVYLCASIFGAGQGYNEQFFGPGTRLTVL.

The chain links TRBV7-8 to TRBJ2-5; the match to TRBD2 covers 10 bases. The end of the DNA fits TRBJ2-1 better, so the J call may be wrong. The CDR3 is made up of 16 amino acids. The germline V gene encodes CDR1 SGHVS and CDR2 FQNEAQ. Here the CDR3 reads CASSLLGLAAYNEQFF. CDR3 coding DNA: TGTGCCAGCAGCCTACTCGGACTAGCGGCCTACAATGAGCAGTTCTTC.

The sample holds many counts of this clonotype. The rearrangement uses TRBV2 and TRBJ1-2, with D possibly matching TRBD1 (5 bases). With 6 bases removed from V and 6 bases from J, the gap between germline ends came to 11 bases. The germline gives CDR1 SNHLY, CDR2 FYNNEI. The CDR3 is 12 amino acids. In nucleotides, the CDR3 is TGTGCCAGCAGCGAACAGGCTCATGGCTACACCTTC. It is translated as CASSEQAHGYTF. Using reference TRBV2 and TRBJ1-2 for the parts outside the CDR3, the full variable domain is EPEVTQTPSHQVTQMGQEVILRCVPISNHLYFYWYRQILGQKVEFLVSFYNNEISEKSEIFDDQFSVERPDGSNFTLKIRSTKLEDSAMYFCASSEQAHGYTFGSGTRLTVV.

The rearrangement uses TRBV7-2 and TRBJ1-4, with 8 bases that match TRBD1. The germline V gene has CDR1 SGHTA and CDR2 FQGNSA. Trimming at V came to 5 bases and at J to 0 bases, leaving 5 bases not matched to a gene. The length of the CDR3 is 16 residues. The CDR3 spells CASSTWTGPTNEKLFF. The CDR3 DNA sequence: TGTGCCAGCAGCACGTGGACAGGGCCAACTAATGAAAAACTGTTTTTT.

In its sample, this clonotype was seen a few times. V usage is TRBV7-9 and J usage is TRBJ1-1, with 10 bases lining up with TRBD1. Trimming cost V 7 bases and J 1 base; bases outside gene matches: 9. CDR3 length equals 16 residues. The V gene's germline CDR1 is SEHNR and CDR2 FQNEAQ (reference sequence). The CDR3 bases are TGTGCCAGCAAGACTCGACAGGGGGCATGGAACACTGAAGCTTTCTTT. Protein: CASKTRQGAWNTEAFF.